The rows below give T cell receptor beta chains drawn from one sample of a study of cytomegalovirus exposure and HLA in healthy donors. Sequencing was performed with immunoSEQ multiplex PCR; in TCRdb, only in-frame clones are kept and a portion is missing. There are 150,000 to 200,000 clones in the sample; about 88% occur only once, and 2% to 2.5% lies in the top ten. Sequenced: PBMCs. These receptors originate from a man aged 18 to 29 in good health and CMV-seropositive. Both conserved end residues are part of each CDR3. The order of the fields is D gene, CDR3 length, J gene, clone size, V gene, CDR3 protein, CDR3 DNA. The D gene is left open where the match is weak. Only some rows state a clone size, as once, few, many or a class for expanded clones.

D gene: .; CDR3 length: 16; J gene: TRBJ2-7; clone size: .; V gene: TRBV7-9; CDR3 protein: CASSPGQAGYSYEQYF; CDR3 DNA: TGTGCCAGCAGCCCCGGGCAGGCGGGGTACTCCTACGAGCAGTACTTC
D gene: TRBD2; CDR3 length: 16; J gene: TRBJ2-2; clone size: .; V gene: TRBV5-1; CDR3 protein: CASSFTGGGSTGELFF; CDR3 DNA: TGCGCCAGCAGCTTCACTGGGGGAGGGTCGACCGGGGAGCTGTTTTTT
D gene: .; CDR3 length: 15; J gene: TRBJ1-5; clone size: .; V gene: TRBV7-2; CDR3 protein: CASSLDGREWQPQHF; CDR3 DNA: TGTGCCAGCAGCTTAGATGGAAGGGAGTGGCAGCCCCAGCATTTT
D gene: TRBD1; CDR3 length: 13; J gene: TRBJ1-2; clone size: .; V gene: TRBV5-1; CDR3 protein: CASSPATGYGYTF; CDR3 DNA: TGCGCCAGCAGCCCTGCGACAGGGTATGGCTACACCTTC
D gene: TRBD1; CDR3 length: 16; J gene: TRBJ1-3; clone size: .; V gene: TRBV5-3; CDR3 protein: CARSLVIGTEGNTIYF; CDR3 DNA: TGTGCCAGAAGCTTGGTTATAGGGACAGAAGGAAACACCATATATTTT
D gene: .; CDR3 length: 13; J gene: TRBJ2-7; clone size: .; V gene: TRBV11-2; CDR3 protein: CASSLGGRSEQYF; CDR3 DNA: TGTGCCAGCAGCTTAGGGGGCCGCTCCGAGCAGTACTTC
D gene: .; CDR3 length: 14; J gene: TRBJ2-7; clone size: .; V gene: TRBV12-5; CDR3 protein: CASAPPTSSYEQYF; CDR3 DNA: TGTGCTAGTGCTCCGCCTACGAGCTCCTACGAGCAGTACTTC
D gene: .; CDR3 length: 13; J gene: TRBJ1-4; clone size: .; V gene: TRBV5-4; CDR3 protein: CASSLMGSEKLFF; CDR3 DNA: TGTGCCAGCAGCTTGATGGGCAGCGAAAAACTGTTTTTT
D gene: TRBD1; CDR3 length: 17; J gene: TRBJ1-5; clone size: .; V gene: TRBV27; CDR3 protein: CASSSSPGTVANQPQHF; CDR3 DNA: TGTGCCAGCAGTTCCTCGCCCGGGACAGTAGCCAATCAGCCCCAGCATTTT
D gene: .; CDR3 length: 13; J gene: TRBJ1-1; clone size: .; V gene: TRBV19; CDR3 protein: CASSRQMNTEAFF; CDR3 DNA: TGTGCCAGTAGCCGACAGATGAACACTGAAGCTTTCTTT
D gene: .; CDR3 length: 13; J gene: TRBJ2-2; clone size: .; V gene: TRBV5-4; CDR3 protein: CASSLDEPGELFF; CDR3 DNA: TGTGCCAGCAGCTTGGATGAGCCCGGGGAGCTGTTTTTT
D gene: .; CDR3 length: 14; J gene: TRBJ2-7; clone size: .; V gene: TRBV5-1; CDR3 protein: CASSLEGDHYEQYF; CDR3 DNA: TGCGCCAGCAGCTTGGAAGGGGATCACTACGAGCAGTACTTC
D gene: TRBD2; CDR3 length: 17; J gene: TRBJ2-5; clone size: once; V gene: TRBV5-1; CDR3 protein: CASSFPLAGGRQETQYF; CDR3 DNA: TGCGCCAGCAGCTTTCCCTTAGCGGGGGGACGGCAAGAGACCCAGTACTTC
D gene: .; CDR3 length: 14; J gene: TRBJ2-3; clone size: .; V gene: TRBV9; CDR3 protein: CASTRGDSTDTQYF; CDR3 DNA: TGTGCCAGCACCCGAGGGGACTCCACAGATACGCAGTATTTT
D gene: .; CDR3 length: 14; J gene: TRBJ2-7; clone size: .; V gene: TRBV11-3; CDR3 protein: CASSPRPTLDEQYF; CDR3 DNA: TGTGCCAGCAGCCCTAGACCCACTCTGGACGAGCAGTACTTC
D gene: TRBD2; CDR3 length: 17; J gene: TRBJ2-3; clone size: .; V gene: TRBV4-1; CDR3 protein: CASSQGGLAGVTDTQYF; CDR3 DNA: TGCGCCAGCAGCCAAGGGGGGCTAGCGGGGGTCACAGATACGCAGTATTTT
D gene: .; CDR3 length: 15; J gene: TRBJ2-1; clone size: once; V gene: TRBV6-5; CDR3 protein: CASSYGAPGHNEQFF; CDR3 DNA: TGTGCCAGCAGTTATGGGGCCCCCGGCCACAATGAGCAGTTCTTC
D gene: TRBD1; CDR3 length: 14; J gene: TRBJ2-1; clone size: once; V gene: TRBV7-2; CDR3 protein: CASSLGTGYNEQFF; CDR3 DNA: TGTGCCAGCAGCTTGGGGACAGGCTACAATGAGCAGTTCTTC
D gene: .; CDR3 length: 16; J gene: TRBJ2-3; clone size: .; V gene: TRBV19; CDR3 protein: CASRPTLGRGADTQYF; CDR3 DNA: TGTGCCAGTAGGCCGACGCTCGGCAGGGGGGCAGATACGCAGTATTTT
D gene: TRBD2; CDR3 length: 16; J gene: TRBJ2-1; clone size: .; V gene: TRBV7-9; CDR3 protein: CASSPRDWRGVNEQFF; CDR3 DNA: TGTGCCAGCAGCCCGCGGGATTGGCGGGGGGTCAATGAGCAGTTCTTC
D gene: .; CDR3 length: 13; J gene: TRBJ2-2; clone size: .; V gene: TRBV7-6; CDR3 protein: CASRQAELGELLF; CDR3 DNA: TGTGCCAGCAGGCAGGCCGAACTCGGGGAGCTGCTTTTT
D gene: TRBD1; CDR3 length: 17; J gene: TRBJ1-1; clone size: .; V gene: TRBV7-8; CDR3 protein: CASSPDGGGQANTEAFF; CDR3 DNA: TGTGCCAGCAGCCCAGATGGGGGAGGACAGGCCAACACTGAAGCTTTCTTT